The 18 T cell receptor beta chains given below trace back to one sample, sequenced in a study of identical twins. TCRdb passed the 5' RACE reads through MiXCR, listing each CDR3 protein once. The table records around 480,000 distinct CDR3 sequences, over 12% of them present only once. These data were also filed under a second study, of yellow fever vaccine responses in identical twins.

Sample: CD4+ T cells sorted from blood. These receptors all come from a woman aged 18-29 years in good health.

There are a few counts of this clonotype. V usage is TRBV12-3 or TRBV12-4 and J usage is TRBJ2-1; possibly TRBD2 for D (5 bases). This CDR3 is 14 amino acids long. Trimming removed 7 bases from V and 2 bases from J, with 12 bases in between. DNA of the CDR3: TGTGCCAGCACCAGGAGCGGTACCTACAATGAGCAGTTCTTC. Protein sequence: CASTRSGTYNEQFF.

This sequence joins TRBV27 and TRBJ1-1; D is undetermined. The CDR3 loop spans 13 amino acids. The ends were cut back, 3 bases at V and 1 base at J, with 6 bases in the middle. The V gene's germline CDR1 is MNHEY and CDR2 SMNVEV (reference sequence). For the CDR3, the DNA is TGTGCCAGCAGTTTTCAGGAGAACACTGAAGCTTTCTTT. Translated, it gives CASSFQENTEAFF.

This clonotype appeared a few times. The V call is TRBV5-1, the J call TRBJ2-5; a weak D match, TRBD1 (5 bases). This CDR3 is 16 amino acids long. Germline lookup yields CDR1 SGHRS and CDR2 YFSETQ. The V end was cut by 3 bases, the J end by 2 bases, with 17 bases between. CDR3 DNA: TGCGCCAGCAGCTGGGGCAGGGCTCTTGTTCAAGAGACCCAGTACTTC. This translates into CASSWGRALVQETQYF.

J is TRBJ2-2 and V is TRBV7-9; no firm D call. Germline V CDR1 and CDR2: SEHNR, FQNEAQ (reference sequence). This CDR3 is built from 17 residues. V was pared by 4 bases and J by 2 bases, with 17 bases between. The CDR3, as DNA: TGTGCCAGCAGCTCGCCCTTGGGTCAAATTAACACCGGGGAGCTGTTTTTT. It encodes CASSSPLGQINTGELFF.

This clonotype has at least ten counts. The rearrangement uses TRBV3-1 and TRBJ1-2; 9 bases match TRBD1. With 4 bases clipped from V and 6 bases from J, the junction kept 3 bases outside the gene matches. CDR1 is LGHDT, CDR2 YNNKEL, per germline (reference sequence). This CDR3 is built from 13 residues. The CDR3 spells CASSPWTGDGYTF. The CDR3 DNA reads TGTGCCAGCAGCCCGTGGACAGGGGATGGCTACACCTTC.

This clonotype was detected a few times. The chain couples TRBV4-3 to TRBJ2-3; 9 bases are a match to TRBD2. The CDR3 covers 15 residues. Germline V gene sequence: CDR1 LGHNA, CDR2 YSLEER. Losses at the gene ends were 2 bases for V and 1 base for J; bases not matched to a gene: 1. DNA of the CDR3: TGCGCCAGCAGCCAACTAGCGGGGCGCACAGATACGCAGTATTTT. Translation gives CASSQLAGRTDTQYF.

CDR3 protein: CSAYIAGAYNEQFF. Written as DNA, the CDR3 is TGCAGTGCTTATATAGCGGGAGCGTACAATGAGCAGTTCTTC. The chain recombines TRBV20-1 with TRBJ2-1; 9 bases match TRBD2. V trimming: 5 bases; J trimming: 4 bases; junction bases outside the gene matches: 6. The length of the CDR3 is 14 residues. Per the germline V gene, CDR1 is DFQATT and CDR2 is SNEGSKA (reference sequence).

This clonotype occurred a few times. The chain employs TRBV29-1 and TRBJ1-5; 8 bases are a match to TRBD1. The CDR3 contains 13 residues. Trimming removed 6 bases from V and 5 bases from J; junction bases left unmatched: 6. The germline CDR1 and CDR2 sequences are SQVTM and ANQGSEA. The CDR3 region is CSVSSGGDQPQHF. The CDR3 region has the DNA TGCAGCGTCTCTTCAGGGGGCGATCAGCCCCAGCATTTT.

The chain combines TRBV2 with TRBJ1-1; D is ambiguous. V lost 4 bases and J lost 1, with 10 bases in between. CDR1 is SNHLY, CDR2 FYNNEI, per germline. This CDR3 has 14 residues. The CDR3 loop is CASSGRIGNTEAFF. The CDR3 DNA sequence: TGTGCCAGCAGTGGGCGGATCGGGAACACTGAAGCTTTCTTT.

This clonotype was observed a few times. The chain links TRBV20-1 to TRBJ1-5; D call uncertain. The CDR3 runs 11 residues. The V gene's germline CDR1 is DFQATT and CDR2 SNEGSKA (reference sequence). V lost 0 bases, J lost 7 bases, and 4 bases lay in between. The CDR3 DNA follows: TGCAGTGCTAGAGAAACACAGCCCCAGCATTTT. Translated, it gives CSARETQPQHF.

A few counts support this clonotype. The CDR3 DNA reads TGTGCCAGCAGAGACAGGGGGTGGGACACTGAAGCTTTCTTT. Amino acids: CASRDRGWDTEAFF. The V gene is TRBV3-1, the J gene TRBJ1-1; 9 nucleotides agree with TRBD1. After removal of 6 bases from V and 3 bases from J, the junction contained 5 bases not matched to a gene. The germline gives CDR1 LGHDT, CDR2 YNNKEL (reference sequence). This CDR3 has 14 residues.

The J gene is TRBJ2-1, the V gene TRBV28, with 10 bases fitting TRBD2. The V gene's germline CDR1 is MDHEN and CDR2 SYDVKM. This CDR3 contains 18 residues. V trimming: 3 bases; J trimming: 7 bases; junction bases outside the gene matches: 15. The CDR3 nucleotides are TGTGCCAGCAGTTTCCCGAGCGGGAGGGCCCTGGTTGCGAATGAGCAGTTCTTC. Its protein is CASSFPSGRALVANEQFF.

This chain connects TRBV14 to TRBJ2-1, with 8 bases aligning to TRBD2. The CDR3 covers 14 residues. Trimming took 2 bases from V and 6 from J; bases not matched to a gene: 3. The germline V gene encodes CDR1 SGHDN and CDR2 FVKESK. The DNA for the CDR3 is TGTGCCAGCAGCCAAAGGACTAGCATCAATGAGCAGTTCTTC. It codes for CASSQRTSINEQFF.

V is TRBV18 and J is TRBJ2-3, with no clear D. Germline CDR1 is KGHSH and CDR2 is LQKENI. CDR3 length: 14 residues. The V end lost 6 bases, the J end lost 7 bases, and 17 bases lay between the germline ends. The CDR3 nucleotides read TGTGCCAGCTCTGAGCCGGCTACCTCGCATACGCAGTATTTT. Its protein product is CASSEPATSHTQYF.

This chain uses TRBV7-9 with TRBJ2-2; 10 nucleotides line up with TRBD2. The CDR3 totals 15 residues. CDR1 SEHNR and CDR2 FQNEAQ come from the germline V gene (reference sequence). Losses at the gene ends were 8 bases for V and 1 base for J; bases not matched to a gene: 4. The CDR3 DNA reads TGTGCCAGCCTCTTAGCGGGAGGGAACACCGGGGAGCTGTTTTTT. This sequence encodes CASLLAGGNTGELFF.

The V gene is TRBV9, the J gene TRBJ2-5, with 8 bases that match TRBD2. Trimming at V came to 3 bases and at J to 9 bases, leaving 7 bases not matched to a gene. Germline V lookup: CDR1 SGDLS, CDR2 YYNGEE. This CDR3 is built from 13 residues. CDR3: CASSGLAGRAQYF. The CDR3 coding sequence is TGTGCCAGCAGCGGATTAGCGGGAAGGGCCCAGTACTTC.

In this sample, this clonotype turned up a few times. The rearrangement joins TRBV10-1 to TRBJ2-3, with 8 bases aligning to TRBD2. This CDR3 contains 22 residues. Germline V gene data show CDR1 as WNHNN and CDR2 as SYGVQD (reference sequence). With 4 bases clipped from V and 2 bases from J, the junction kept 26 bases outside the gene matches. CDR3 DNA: TGCGCCAGCAGTGCGGGGACACCGCTACAGGGATCGGTAGCGGGGCTCACAGATACGCAGTATTTT. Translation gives CASSAGTPLQGSVAGLTDTQYF.

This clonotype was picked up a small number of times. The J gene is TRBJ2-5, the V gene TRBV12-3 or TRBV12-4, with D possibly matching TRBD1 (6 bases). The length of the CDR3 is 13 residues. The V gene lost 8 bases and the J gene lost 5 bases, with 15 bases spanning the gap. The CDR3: CASVYRAGETQYF. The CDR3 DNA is TGTGCCAGCGTTTACAGGGCAGGCGAGACCCAGTACTTC.